This record covers a single TCR beta chain. Its matching antigen is unknown. The CDR3 contains 13 residues. Germline V lookup: CDR1 KGHDR, CDR2 SFDVKD. Deletions cut 5 bases from V and 5 bases from J, with 9 bases between. This entry belongs to a study of T-cell memory formation after mild COVID-19. Study-level background: Most TCR clusters belonged to a single donor.

TCR alpha and TCR beta cDNA libraries with sample barcodes and UMIs came from 5'RACE using constant-segment primers. TCRdb reprocessed the 5' RACE reads via MiXCR and lists one record per CDR3 protein. The sample consists of about 290,000 distinct CDR3 sequences, about a sixth of them appearing once. Study-wide findings and caveats: Clones that got smaller from day 15 to 85 had even CD4/CD8, while clones growing later tipped toward CD4+. For contracting clones, CD4+ ones sat mainly in CM and EM, CD8+ in EMRA.

The chain carries TRBV24-1 and TRBJ1-5; D gene unclear. Sequencing used PBMCs or a T cell subset sorted from them (not recorded which). The TCR sequence derives from a man aged 18 to 29 who had mild COVID-19 (a few samples of this study predate the infection). Cell type and time point are not known. CDR3 loop: CATSGQAHQPQHF. In DNA, the CDR3 is TGTGCCACCAGTGGCCAAGCCCATCAGCCCCAGCATTTT.